A single sample gave rise to the 7 T cell receptor beta chains below, sequenced in a study of blood T cell repertoires in COVID-19. Clones were sequenced by immunoSEQ multiplex PCR, and TCRdb holds only the in-frame ones, with some missing. The sample lists about 310,000 clones; around 90% were seen once. Source material: PBMCs or T cells enriched from blood (not recorded which). The origin of the receptors is a man aged 55 to 70 who had recovered from COVID-19.

This clone showed up just once. This sequence joins TRBV5-1 and TRBJ1-1; D not certain. Germline V gives CDR1 SGHRS, CDR2 YFSETQ. The V end lost 3 bases, the J end lost 1 base, and 16 bases lay between the germline ends. The CDR3 covers 16 residues. The CDR3 is CASSSGGRRENTEAFF. The CDR3 nucleotides read TGCGCCAGCAGCTCGGGCGGACGGAGGGAGAACACTGAAGCTTTCTTT. The full variable domain, completed using reference TRBV5-1 and TRBJ1-1, is KAGVTQTPRYLIKTRGQQVTLSCSPISGHRSVSWYQQTPGQGLQFLFEYFSETQRNKGNFPGRFSGRQFSNSRSEMNVSTLELGDSALYLCASSSGGRRENTEAFFGQGTRLTVV.

The chain employs TRBV29-1 and TRBJ2-7; D is unclear. The CDR3 is 11 residues long. Trimming left V 5 bases short and J 4 bases short, with 9 bases between. From germline, CDR1 is SQVTM and CDR2 ANQGSEA. CDR3 in amino acids: CSVLTHYEQYF. CDR3 sequence (DNA): TGCAGCGTTCTAACGCATTACGAGCAGTACTTC.

As DNA, the CDR3 is TGTGCCAGCAGTGAAGCGGCGCGGAATCAGCCCCAGCATTTT. This encodes CASSEAARNQPQHF. This chain connects TRBV2 to TRBJ1-5; no definite D call. In germline, CDR1 is SNHLY, CDR2 FYNNEI. Between the trimmed V and J ends, which lost 0 bases and 4 bases, there was a span of 7 bases. The CDR3 loop spans 14 amino acids.

The chain joins TRBV29-1 to TRBJ2-1; D possibly corresponds to TRBD1 (5 bases). The CDR3 runs to 14 residues. Germline V gives CDR1 SQVTM, CDR2 ANQGSEA. V was shortened by 5 bases and J by 3 bases, with 14 bases between the two germline ends. CDR3 in DNA: TGCAGCGTTCTGACAGTTTCTTTCTACAATGAGCAGTTCTTC. Residues: CSVLTVSFYNEQFF.

This rearrangement joins TRBV18 to TRBJ1-4, with D possibly being TRBD1 (6 bases). This CDR3 region has 13 residues. V lost 8 bases and J lost 5, with 12 bases in between. In germline, CDR1 is KGHSH, CDR2 LQKENI. This CDR3 is CASRQDLNEKLFF. The CDR3 DNA follows: TGTGCCAGCCGACAGGACCTGAATGAAAAACTGTTTTTT.

The chain couples TRBV7-3 to TRBJ2-1; 7 bases match TRBD2. Trimming at V came to 5 bases and at J to 4 bases, leaving 8 bases not matched to a gene. Germline loops: CDR1 SGHTA, CDR2 FQGTGA. The CDR3 is 15 amino acids. CDR3 region: CASSKGLTGYNEQFF. CDR3 bases: TGTGCCAGCAGCAAGGGACTAACCGGATACAATGAGCAGTTCTTC.

The J gene is TRBJ2-5, the V gene TRBV6-5, with 10 bases matching TRBD1. Looked up from germline, CDR1 is MNHEY and CDR2 is SVGAGI. The CDR3 is 16 amino acids. After removal of 0 bases from V and 5 bases from J, the junction contained 6 bases not matched to a gene. CDR3 bases: TGTGCCAGCAGTTACTCGATAAGGGGACAGGGGGAGACCCAGTACTTC. It codes for CASSYSIRGQGETQYF.